The 9 T cell receptor beta chains below come from one sample, sequenced in a study of beta chain features in type 1 diabetes. Study observations and caveats: The study found moderately but significantly shorter TCRB CDR3s in all four CD4+ subsets of Type 1 diabetes patients.

The entirety of the isolated RNA underwent reverse transcription, so expressed TCRB transcripts were sequenced. The table came from immunoSEQ multiplex PCR; TCRdb's copy has only in-frame clones and leaves some out. Found here are approximately 100,000 clones, 25% to 35% of them singletons; the top ten hold 0.5% to 0.6%. These receptors have no known antigen. The sequencing sample was made of central memory CD4+ T cells from blood. These receptor sequences come from a woman aged 18-29 years with type 1 diabetes.

This clone turned up a few times. The chain links TRBV27 to TRBJ1-1, with TRBD1 identical over 7 bases. The V segment lost 6 bases and the J segment 3 bases; nucleotides outside the gene matches: 1. Germline V gene sequence: CDR1 MNHEY, CDR2 SMNVEV (reference sequence). The CDR3 is made up of 12 amino acids. CDR3 in amino acids: CASRTGHTEAFF. The CDR3 region has the DNA TGTGCCAGCAGGACAGGGCACACTGAAGCTTTCTTT.

This clone has a handful of counts. The same CDR3 is also encoded by other DNA sequences in this sample. The chain has TRBV20-1 and TRBJ2-5; D gene uncertain. Per germline, CDR1 DFQATT and CDR2 SNEGSKA (reference sequence). The CDR3 sequence is 10 residues long. V lost 5 bases and J lost 2, with 3 bases in between. The CDR3 loop is CSARQETQYF. CDR3 nucleotides: TGCAGTGCTCGGCAAGAGACCCAGTACTTC.

This clone was recorded a few times. The V gene is TRBV29-1, the J gene TRBJ2-5; D might be TRBD2 (6 bases). Per germline, CDR1 SQVTM and CDR2 ANQGSEA. Deletions cut 1 base from V and 7 bases from J, with 13 bases between. The CDR3 sequence is 13 residues long. Written as DNA, the CDR3 is TGCAGCGTTGAAGGGCAACTGGGGGGGACCCAGTACTTC. Translated: CSVEGQLGGTQYF. The full variable domain, with the rest looked up from reference TRBV29-1 and TRBJ2-5, is SAVISQKPSRDICQRGTSLTIQCQVDSQVTMMFWYRQQPGQSLTLIATANQGSEATYESGFVIDKFPISRPNLTFSTLTVSNMSPEDSSIYLCSVEGQLGGTQYFGPGTRLLVL.

This clone appeared many times. The chain is built from TRBV5-1 and TRBJ1-1, with D perhaps matching TRBD1 (5 bases). This CDR3 comprises 13 residues. CDR1 and CDR2 from the germline V gene are SGHRS and YFSETQ. Trimming pared 0 bases from V and 5 bases from J, leaving 8 bases between. The CDR3 sequence is CASSLGQTTEAFF. The CDR3, as DNA: TGCGCCAGCAGCTTGGGACAGACGACTGAAGCTTTCTTT.

The chain couples TRBV7-8 to TRBJ2-2; tentatively, D is TRBD2 (5 bases). The CDR3 runs to 14 residues. Germline CDR1 and CDR2: SGHVS and FQNEAQ. The germline V and J ends were trimmed by 8 bases and 3 bases, with 13 bases remaining between them. DNA of the CDR3: TGTGCCAGCGTTTCAAGGGAGTACACCGGGGAGCTGTTTTTT. This sequence encodes CASVSREYTGELFF.

V gene TRBV5-6 combines with J gene TRBJ2-5; 8 bases line up with TRBD2. The CDR3 contains 14 residues. After removal of 1 base from V and 5 bases from J, the junction contained 4 bases not matched to a gene. Germline CDR1 SGHDT, CDR2 YYEEEE. CDR3 DNA: TGTGCCAGCAGCTTGTTCCGGGAGGGGGAGACCCAGTACTTC. Its protein product is CASSLFREGETQYF.

The table lists this clone with a few counts. The chain links TRBV27 to TRBJ2-5; 7 bases agree with TRBD1. This CDR3 is 15 amino acids long. The V and J ends lost 0 bases and 3 bases, in that order; junction bases with no gene match: 4. The germline V gene encodes CDR1 MNHEY and CDR2 SMNVEV (reference sequence). CDR3 in amino acids: CASSLSQGWKETQYF. CDR3 in DNA: TGTGCCAGCAGTTTATCACAGGGGTGGAAAGAGACCCAGTACTTC.

The J gene is TRBJ2-2, the V gene TRBV2; D is possibly TRBD2 (6 bases). The CDR3 contains 15 residues. Germline-derived CDR1 and CDR2 are SNHLY and FYNNEI. The V end was cut by 6 bases, the J end by 1 base, with 12 bases between. The CDR3 nucleotides are TGTGCCAGCAGGAAAGGGCGGGAGAACACCGGGGAGCTGTTTTTT. Its protein is CASRKGRENTGELFF.

The chain couples TRBV2 to TRBJ2-7; weak D call: TRBD1 (6 bases). Germline CDR1 and CDR2: SNHLY and FYNNEI. This CDR3 spans 12 amino acids. Between the trimmed V and J ends, which lost 6 bases and 4 bases, there was a span of 10 bases. CDR3 sequence reads: CASRSDRYEQYF. The CDR3 DNA reads as TGTGCCAGCAGGTCGGACAGATACGAGCAGTACTTC. Based on the CDR3 plus reference TRBV2 and TRBJ2-7, the full variable domain is EPEVTQTPSHQVTQMGQEVILRCVPISNHLYFYWYRQILGQKVEFLVSFYNNEISEKSEIFDDQFSVERPDGSNFTLKIRSTKLEDSAMYFCASRSDRYEQYFGPGTRLTVT.